The 25 T cell receptor beta chains below all came from one sample that was sequenced in a study of T cells in Graves' hyperthyroidism and ophthalmopathy. It was RNA transcripts that yielded the amplified TCR beta CDR3 regions. The TCR CDR3 first-round RT-PCR relied on the HTBI primer set. TCRdb independently ran MiXCR on the multiplex PCR reads; one entry per CDR3 protein. The sample shows approximately 100,000 distinct CDR3 sequences, around 37% of them seen only once. The sample consisted of peripheral blood or thyroid tissue (not recorded which). All receptors derive from a young woman with Graves' hyperthyroidism.

This clonotype was counted many times. The V and J genes are TRBV5-1 and TRBJ2-7; the D gene could be TRBD1 or TRBD2 (6 bases each). Trimming took off 4 bases at V and 0 bases at J, with 17 bases between the two ends. From germline, CDR1 is SGHRS and CDR2 YFSETQ. The CDR3 has 16 residues. CDR3 sequence: CASSPLGGGFSYEQYF. The CDR3 DNA reads as TGCGCCAGCAGCCCTCTCGGGGGCGGGTTCTCCTACGAGCAGTACTTC. The full variable domain, completed using reference TRBV5-1 and TRBJ2-7, is KAGVTQTPRYLIKTRGQQVTLSCSPISGHRSVSWYQQTPGQGLQFLFEYFSETQRNKGNFPGRFSGRQFSNSRSEMNVSTLELGDSALYLCASSPLGGGFSYEQYFGPGTRLTVT.

This clonotype has a handful of counts. A much larger clone lies one base from this, so it may be a read error. Likely a read error: the CDR3 ends without its conserved phenylalanine or tryptophan. The gene calls are TRBV2 and TRBJ1-1; tentative D call: TRBD1 (5 bases). V was shortened by 6 bases and J by 5 bases, with 16 bases between the two germline ends. Germline CDR1 is SNHLY and CDR2 is FYNNEI. CDR3 size: 14 residues. CDR3 sequence: CASSQFGGVTEAFL. CDR3 DNA sequence: TGTGCCAGCAGCCAATTTGGGGGGGTTACTGAAGCTTTCCTT.

This clonotype was observed many times. This chain connects TRBV7-8 to TRBJ2-3; maybe TRBD2 (6 bases). Between the trimmed V and J ends, which lost 5 bases and 1 base, there was a span of 16 bases. Germline V lookup: CDR1 SGHVS, CDR2 FQNEAQ. There are 16 residues in the CDR3. Here the CDR3 DNA reads TGTGCCAGCAGCGCCCGACTAGAAGGGGGCACAGATACGCAGTATTTT. Amino acid sequence: CASSARLEGGTDTQYF. Based on the CDR3 plus reference TRBV7-8 and TRBJ2-3, the full variable domain is GAGVSQSPRYKVAKRGQDVALRCDPISGHVSLFWYQQALGQGPEFLTYFQNEAQLDKSGLPSDRFFAERPEGSVSTLKIQRTQQEDSAVYLCASSARLEGGTDTQYFGPGTRLTVL.

The chain links TRBV5-3 to TRBJ2-7; 10 bases match TRBD2. TRBV5-3 is reported as an ORF; its role is uncertain. The V and J ends lost 7 bases and 6 bases, in that order; junction bases with no gene match: 10. CDR3 size: 14 residues. CDR3 coding DNA: TGTGCCAGAGAATCCCTAGCGGGAGTGCGCGAGCAGTACTTC. Protein sequence: CARESLAGVREQYF.

This clonotype was observed many times. The rearrangement joins TRBV11-2 to TRBJ1-1, with D maybe TRBD1 (5 bases). V was trimmed by 5 bases and J by 0 bases, leaving 16 bases between them. The CDR3 extends over 16 amino acids. Germline V gene data show CDR1 as SGHAT and CDR2 as FQNNGV. CDR3 nucleotides: TGTGCCAGCAGCCCCAATCAATGGGGCATGAACACTGAAGCTTTCTTT. Translating it yields CASSPNQWGMNTEAFF. Supplemented by reference TRBV11-2 and TRBJ1-1, the full variable domain reads EAGVAQSPRYKIIEKRQSVAFWCNPISGHATLYWYQQILGQGPKLLIQFQNNGVVDDSQLPKDRFSAERLKGVDSTLKIQPAKLEDSAVYLCASSPNQWGMNTEAFFGQGTRLTVV.

The rearrangement joins TRBV10-3 to TRBJ2-5; the D gene could be TRBD1 or TRBD2 (6 bases each). V was pared by 1 base and J by 5 bases, with 17 bases between. The CDR3 totals 16 residues. CDR1 is ENHRY and CDR2 is SYGVKD in the germline V gene. The CDR3 DNA follows: TGTGCCATCAGTGAGTGGGCGAGGGGGGCGAAGGAGACCCAGTACTTC. This encodes CAISEWARGAKETQYF.

The chain employs TRBV7-2 and TRBJ2-1, with 12 nucleotides matching TRBD2. CDR1 and CDR2 (germline): SGHTA, FQGNSA. The trim removed 7 bases at V and 0 bases at J, leaving 10 bases unmatched. The CDR3 length is 18 residues. DNA for the CDR3: TGTGCCAGCACCGGGCTAGCGGGAGGGAGTTACTCCTACAATGAGCAGTTCTTC. It translates to CASTGLAGGSYSYNEQFF.

This sequence joins TRBV9 and TRBJ2-7, with TRBD1 identical over 9 bases. The V and J ends lost 4 bases and 3 bases, in that order; junction bases with no gene match: 5. Germline CDR1 is SGDLS and CDR2 is YYNGEE. The CDR3 sequence is 14 residues long. CDR3 in amino acids: CASSRRTGVYEQYF. The DNA for the CDR3 is TGTGCCAGCAGCAGAAGGACAGGGGTCTACGAGCAGTACTTC.

A remark on this clonotype: Likely a read error: the CDR3 ends without its conserved phenylalanine or tryptophan. V is TRBV2 and J is TRBJ1-2, with 10 positions matching TRBD1. The CDR3 consists of 15 residues. Germline CDR1 reads SNHLY; CDR2 reads FYNNEI. The V and J ends lost 6 bases and 3 bases, in that order; junction bases with no gene match: 7. DNA of the CDR3: TGTGCCAGCAGACCCGGGACAGGGGACTACTATGGCTACACCTCC. Translation: CASRPGTGDYYGYTS.

The sample holds many counts of this clonotype. V usage is TRBV2 and J usage is TRBJ2-3; D not resolved. The CDR3 is made up of 13 amino acids. Germline loops: CDR1 SNHLY, CDR2 FYNNEI. V lost 5 bases, J lost 3 bases, and 9 bases lay in between. The CDR3 loop reads CASSRVDTDTQYF. As DNA, the CDR3 is TGTGCCAGCAGTCGGGTGGATACAGATACGCAGTATTTT.

This clonotype has ten or more counts. The V gene is TRBV5-4, the J gene TRBJ1-2; 8 nucleotides match TRBD1. This CDR3 is built from 15 residues. Germline V gives CDR1 SGHNT, CDR2 YYREEE (reference sequence). The trim removed 5 bases at V and 9 bases at J, leaving 15 bases unmatched. DNA for the CDR3: TGTGCCAGCAGATACACAGGGGGTCCATGGTTGAGCTACACCTTC. Translating gives CASRYTGGPWLSYTF.

The chain couples TRBV20-1 to TRBJ1-5, with D unresolved. This CDR3 is built from 14 residues. Per the germline V gene, CDR1 is DFQATT and CDR2 is SNEGSKA (reference sequence). V lost 3 bases to trimming and J lost 2 bases, with 11 bases between them. This chain's CDR3 is CSARPGIGNQPQHF. CDR3 nucleotide sequence: TGCAGTGCTAGGCCCGGCATCGGCAATCAGCCCCAGCATTTT.

Notes on this clonotype: The CDR3 ends on some other residue instead of the conserved phenylalanine or tryptophan, so this is likely a read error. The DNA is omitted, as the CDR3 cannot be located on it reliably, and the CDR3 follows TCRdb's listing. The chain's CDR3 is CASSLDSV. This chain joins TRBV7-2 and TRBJ1-6. Germline CDR1 reads SGHTA; CDR2 reads FQGNSA. A total of 8 residues make up the CDR3, ends included.

This clonotype has a count of ten or more. The chain joins TRBV4-1 to TRBJ2-2, with D possibly being TRBD2 (5 bases). Germline CDR1 is MGHRA and CDR2 is YSYEKL. Trimming removed 4 bases at V and 4 bases at J, with 19 bases between. The CDR3 extends over 17 amino acids. This chain's CDR3 is CASSPLSGTVSTGELFF. DNA for the CDR3: TGCGCCAGCAGCCCACTCAGCGGTACGGTTAGCACCGGGGAGCTGTTTTTT.

This clonotype was recorded many times. The J gene is TRBJ1-1, the V gene TRBV11-2; 7 bases line up with TRBD1. The CDR3 covers 15 residues. The germline CDR1 and CDR2 sequences are SGHAT and FQNNGV. V dropped 5 bases and J dropped 3; count of bases not matched to a gene: 9. The CDR3 DNA follows: TGTGCCAGCAGCCCACAGACAGGGACGGACACTGAAGCTTTCTTT. Translating it yields CASSPQTGTDTEAFF.

This clonotype was seen many times. V and J are TRBV5-1 and TRBJ2-7, with D tentatively TRBD1 (6 bases). The CDR3 runs to 14 residues. The V end lost 0 bases, the J end lost 4 bases, and 11 bases lay between the germline ends. Per the germline V gene, CDR1 is SGHRS and CDR2 is YFSETQ. As DNA, the CDR3 is TGCGCCAGCAGCTTGGACAGGGATTTTTACGAGCAGTACTTC. This translates into CASSLDRDFYEQYF.

This clonotype is categorized as medium-sized. The V gene is TRBV2, the J gene TRBJ2-5; no firm D call. Germline assignment: CDR1 SNHLY and CDR2 FYNNEI. This CDR3 is 10 amino acids long. The V gene lost 11 bases and the J gene lost 4 bases, with 8 bases spanning the gap. The CDR3 loop reads CAVLGETQYF. CDR3 DNA sequence: TGTGCCGTATTAGGAGAGACCCAGTACTTC.

This clonotype has a count of ten or more. The chain combines TRBV28 with TRBJ1-5; 7 bases are shared with TRBD1. Trimming cost V 6 bases and J 7 bases; bases outside gene matches: 9. CDR3 size: 14 residues. The germline CDR1 and CDR2 sequences are MDHEN and SYDVKM. CDR3 DNA: TGTGCCAGCAGCCGGGGACAGACGGGGCAGCCCCAGCATTTT. As protein: CASSRGQTGQPQHF.

Many counts were recorded for this clonotype. The chain combines TRBV19 with TRBJ2-7, with 10 bases aligning to TRBD2. This CDR3 contains 16 residues. CDR1 is LNHDA and CDR2 is SQIVND in the germline V gene (reference sequence). V was clipped by 3 bases and J by 0 bases; unmatched bases: 5. CDR3 sequence reads: CASSIQASGSSYEQYF. The DNA of the CDR3 is TGTGCCAGTAGTATCCAGGCTAGCGGGAGCTCCTACGAGCAGTACTTC.

The rearrangement uses TRBV15 and TRBJ2-7; 10 bases are a match to TRBD2. Germline-derived CDR1 and CDR2 are LNHNV and YYDKDF (reference sequence). Unmatched junction bases numbered 8, after V lost 3 bases and J lost 0 bases. The CDR3 loop spans 17 amino acids. CDR3 DNA: TGTGCCACCAGCAGCCAAGAGCCTAGCGGGAGCTCCTACGAGCAGTACTTC. Protein product: CATSSQEPSGSSYEQYF.

This clonotype turned up a few times. The V gene is TRBV28, the J gene TRBJ1-1; unclear D gene. The CDR3 spans 16 residues. Germline V gene lookup returns CDR1 MDHEN and CDR2 SYDVKM. The germline V and J ends were trimmed by 7 bases and 7 bases, with 25 bases remaining between them. The CDR3: CASITRQAAQRNEAFF. CDR3 bases: TGTGCCAGCATTACCCGCCAGGCGGCTCAAAGAAATGAAGCTTTCTTT.

This clonotype was observed a handful of times. This chain's CDR3 is CASSQDFWGTGAGHGELFF. The CDR3 nucleotides are TGTGCCAGCAGCCAAGATTTTTGGGGGACGGGAGCCGGTCACGGGGAGCTGTTTTTT. The genes are TRBV11-2 and TRBJ2-2, with a tentative D call TRBD2 (6 bases). There are 19 residues in the CDR3. CDR1 is SGHAT and CDR2 is FQNNGV in the germline V gene. The V end lost 5 bases, the J end lost 7 bases, and 29 bases lay between the germline ends. The whole variable domain, filled in from reference TRBV11-2 and TRBJ2-2, reads EAGVAQSPRYKIIEKRQSVAFWCNPISGHATLYWYQQILGQGPKLLIQFQNNGVVDDSQLPKDRFSAERLKGVDSTLKIQPAKLEDSAVYLCASSQDFWGTGAGHGELFFGEGSRLTVL.

This clonotype was counted ten times or more. The chain joins TRBV6-1 to TRBJ1-4; D is perhaps TRBD1 (5 bases). V lost 4 bases and J lost 6, with 15 bases in between. Germline V gene data show CDR1 as MNHNS and CDR2 as SASEGT. CDR3 length: 15 residues. This chain's CDR3 is CASSAAGGVDEKLFF. In DNA, the CDR3 is TGTGCCAGCAGTGCGGCCGGGGGAGTTGATGAAAAACTGTTTTTT.

This clonotype was observed at least ten times. V and J are TRBV12-3 or TRBV12-4 and TRBJ1-2, with 7 bases fitting TRBD1. With 5 bases clipped from V and 0 bases from J, the junction kept 6 bases outside the gene matches. The CDR3 has 15 amino acids. The CDR3, as DNA: TGTGCCAGCAGTCCCCGGGACAGTCCTAACTATGGCTACACCTTC. This sequence encodes CASSPRDSPNYGYTF.

This clonotype came up many times. The chain carries TRBV5-6 and TRBJ1-5; D is ambiguous. Trimming cost V 0 bases and J 4 bases, with 2 bases left between them. The germline CDR1 and CDR2 sequences are SGHDT and YYEEEE. This CDR3 has 12 residues. The CDR3 protein is CASSLANQPQHF. As DNA, the CDR3 is TGTGCCAGCAGCTTGGCGAATCAGCCCCAGCATTTT.